Each of the 13 T cell receptor beta chains below was sequenced from the same sample in a study of PD-1 blockade in mismatch repair-deficient tumors. Profiled with immunoSEQ multiplex PCR; TCRdb holds only in-frame clones, not every one. The table lists some 120,000 clones, 70% to 90% of them singletons. The source was peripheral blood, collected 44 weeks after starting pembrolizumab. The receptors stem from an adult with mismatch repair-deficient cancer.

This clone was recorded once. V gene TRBV27 combines with J gene TRBJ2-7; the D is unclear. Germline V lookup: CDR1 MNHEY, CDR2 SMNVEV (reference sequence). V was cut by 2 bases and J by 0 bases, with 5 bases left in between. CDR3 length: 13 residues. The CDR3 region is CASSLRVSYEQYF. The CDR3 DNA reads TGTGCCAGCAGTTTAAGGGTCTCCTACGAGCAGTACTTC.

The gene calls are TRBV7-2 and TRBJ2-5; D gene ambiguous. The CDR3 has 17 residues. CDR1 is SGHTA and CDR2 is FQGNSA in the germline V gene. Deletions cut 1 base from V and 4 bases from J, with 19 bases between. The CDR3 region has the DNA TGTGCCAGCAGCTTAGGGCGCGGTGTGGGTCGGATAGAGACCCAGTACTTC. Protein sequence: CASSLGRGVGRIETQYF.

The chain has TRBV7-9 and TRBJ2-5; D unclear. Per the germline V gene, CDR1 is SEHNR and CDR2 is FQNEAQ (reference sequence). V shed 3 bases and J shed 1 base, with 12 bases lying between them. CDR3 length: 15 residues. The CDR3 region has the DNA TGTGCCAGCAGCTTTAATAGGGCAATCCAAGAGACCCAGTACTTC. It is translated as CASSFNRAIQETQYF.

The count of this clone is one. The chain has TRBV19 and TRBJ2-7; possible D gene TRBD1, 6 bases. Germline V gene data show CDR1 as LNHDA and CDR2 as SQIVND (reference sequence). Trimming left V 6 bases short and J 1 base short, with 13 bases between. This CDR3 spans 14 amino acids. The CDR3 loop is CASSSTGSSYEQYF. The DNA for the CDR3 is TGTGCCAGTAGCTCTACAGGGAGTTCCTACGAGCAGTACTTC. Based on the CDR3 plus reference TRBV19 and TRBJ2-7, the full variable domain is DGGITQSPKYLFRKEGQNVTLSCEQNLNHDAMYWYRQDPGQGLRLIYYSQIVNDFQKGDIAEGYSVSREKKESFPLTVTSAQKNPTAFYLCASSSTGSSYEQYFGPGTRLTVT.

V is TRBV6-5 and J is TRBJ2-4; D call uncertain. V shed 0 bases and J shed 15 bases, with 15 bases lying between them. The germline CDR1 and CDR2 sequences are MNHEY and SVGAGI. The CDR3 is made up of 13 amino acids. The CDR3 region is CASSYSWSGQRYF. The CDR3 DNA reads TGTGCCAGCAGTTACTCGTGGTCGGGTCAAAGGTACTTC.

This clone was recorded a few times. A read error may produce the germline difference seen at one junction end. This chain uses TRBV25-1 with TRBJ1-2, with 10 bases fitting TRBD1. The CDR3 totals 15 residues. In germline, CDR1 is MGHDK, CDR2 SYGVNS. Here the CDR3 DNA reads TGTGCCAGTAGTGGATGGGGACAGGGGAACTATGGCTACACCTTC. This gives the protein CASSGWGQGNYGYTF.

The gene calls are TRBV19 and TRBJ2-7, with D tentatively TRBD1 (7 bases). Trimming pared 1 base from V and 2 bases from J, leaving 12 bases between. The V gene's germline CDR1 is LNHDA and CDR2 SQIVND (reference sequence). CDR3 length equals 15 residues. The CDR3 DNA sequence: TGTGCCAGTAGTATAGGGTCAGGGGGGCCCTACGAGCAGTACTTC. Translating it yields CASSIGSGGPYEQYF.

This chain uses TRBV30 with TRBJ1-4, with D maybe TRBD1 (6 bases). V was cut by 1 base and J by 4 bases, with 13 bases left in between. There are 15 residues in the CDR3. Germline CDR1 reads GTSNPN; CDR2 reads SVGIG (reference sequence). CDR3 region: CAWSETRQDNEKLFF. CDR3 in DNA: TGTGCCTGGAGTGAAACCCGACAGGATAATGAAAAACTGTTTTTT.

The chain employs TRBV7-6 and TRBJ2-1, with 9 bases fitting TRBD2. This CDR3 has 16 amino acids. The junction had 4 bases not matched to a gene; V was cut back by 2 bases and J by 2 bases. Germline loops: CDR1 SGHVS, CDR2 FNYEAQ. CDR3 sequence: CASSLFSGGTYNEQFF. The CDR3 nucleotides are TGTGCCAGCAGCTTATTTAGCGGGGGTACCTACAATGAGCAGTTCTTC.

This clone occurred once. This chain uses TRBV5-4 with TRBJ2-3; 12 nucleotides align to TRBD2. Per germline, CDR1 SGHNT and CDR2 YYREEE (reference sequence). This CDR3 has 16 residues. Germline trimming cut 4 bases from V and 6 bases from J; bases unmatched to any gene: 9. Written as DNA, the CDR3 is TGTGCCAGCAGCCTACCGACTAGCGGGAGCCGGGATACGCAGTATTTT. Amino acids: CASSLPTSGSRDTQYF.

J is TRBJ2-5 and V is TRBV5-1, with 9 bases aligning to TRBD2. Germline-derived CDR1 and CDR2 are SGHRS and YFSETQ. The V segment lost 0 bases and the J segment 2 bases; nucleotides outside the gene matches: 2. The CDR3 is 15 residues long. The DNA of the CDR3 is TGCGCCAGCAGCTTGGGACTAGCGGAGCAAGAGACCCAGTACTTC. It translates to CASSLGLAEQETQYF.

The chain couples TRBV5-1 to TRBJ2-1, with 8 bases identical to TRBD2. J lost 0 bases, V lost 4 bases, and 6 bases had no gene match. The CDR3 covers 16 residues. Germline V gene sequence: CDR1 SGHRS, CDR2 YFSETQ. CDR3 sequence (DNA): TGCGCCAGCAGCGTCACTAGCGGCCCCTCCTACAATGAGCAGTTCTTC. Its translation is CASSVTSGPSYNEQFF.

The chain carries TRBV4-1 and TRBJ2-5; unclear D gene. Germline lookup yields CDR1 MGHRA and CDR2 YSYEKL. This CDR3 has 13 amino acids. V was pared by 3 bases and J by 1 base, with 6 bases between. Here the CDR3 DNA reads TGCGCCAGCAGCCAGGGGATCCAAGAGACCCAGTACTTC. Its protein product is CASSQGIQETQYF.